This T cell receptor (beta chain) was sequenced during a study of OX40 agonist ivuxolimab in advanced cancers. V was pared by 3 bases and J by 7 bases, with 15 bases between. Germline-derived CDR1 and CDR2 are SNHLY and FYNNEI. The CDR3 is 14 residues long. Assay: immunoSEQ multiplex PCR; the TCRdb copy retains only in-frame clones and omits some. The table has about 22,000 clones, approximately 80% seen once. The V and J genes are TRBV2 and TRBJ1-1; D ambiguous. The specimen comprised CD4+ or CD8+ T cells sorted from blood, sampled in a trial of the OX40 agonist ivuxolimab. The clonotype originates from an adult with an advanced solid tumor such as melanoma, head and neck, liver or kidney cancer. CDR3 DNA: TGTGCCAGCAGTGACGGGAGGACCGGACTTGAAGCTTTCTTT. Amino acid sequence: CASSDGRTGLEAFF.